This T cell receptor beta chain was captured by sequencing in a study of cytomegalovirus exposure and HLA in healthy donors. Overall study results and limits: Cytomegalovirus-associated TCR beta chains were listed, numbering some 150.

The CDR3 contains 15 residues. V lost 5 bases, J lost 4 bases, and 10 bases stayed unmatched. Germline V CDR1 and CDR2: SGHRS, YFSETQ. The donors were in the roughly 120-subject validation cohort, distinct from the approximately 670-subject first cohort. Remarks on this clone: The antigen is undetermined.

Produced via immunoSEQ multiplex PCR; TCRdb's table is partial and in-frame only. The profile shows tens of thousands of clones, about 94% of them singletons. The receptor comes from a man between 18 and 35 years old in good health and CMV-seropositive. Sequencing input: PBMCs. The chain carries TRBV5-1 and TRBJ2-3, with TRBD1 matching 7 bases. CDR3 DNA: TGCGCCAGCAGGTTTACAGGGGATGGAGCAGATACGCAGTATTTT. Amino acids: CASRFTGDGADTQYF.